This TCR beta chain was profiled in a study of memory CD4+ T cells and cytomegalovirus serostatus. Study background: Healthy Belgian adult donors included several CMV-positive and approximately 25 CMV-negative people.

Generated by immunoSEQ multiplex PCR, the TCRdb table keeps only in-frame clones and is missing some. The table lists some 30,000 clones, under 80% of them singletons, with 0.5% to 0.8% in the top ten. V shed 0 bases and J 4 bases; nucleotides not matched to a gene: 5. The CDR3 runs to 16 residues. The V gene's germline CDR1 is WSHSY and CDR2 SAAADI. This clone is a singleton in its sample. Single viable CD3+CD4+CD8-CD45RO+ cells were sorted as the memory CD4+ T cells. Sequencing used memory CD4+ T cells from blood. The source is an adult in good health and CMV-seronegative. Some clones in this sample may be carry-over from other donors' samples. This chain connects TRBV10-2 to TRBJ2-5; 10 bases are shared with TRBD1. This CDR3 reads CASSESIWTGGETQYF. CDR3 nucleotides: TGCGCCAGCAGTGAGTCGATTTGGACAGGGGGAGAGACCCAGTACTTC.